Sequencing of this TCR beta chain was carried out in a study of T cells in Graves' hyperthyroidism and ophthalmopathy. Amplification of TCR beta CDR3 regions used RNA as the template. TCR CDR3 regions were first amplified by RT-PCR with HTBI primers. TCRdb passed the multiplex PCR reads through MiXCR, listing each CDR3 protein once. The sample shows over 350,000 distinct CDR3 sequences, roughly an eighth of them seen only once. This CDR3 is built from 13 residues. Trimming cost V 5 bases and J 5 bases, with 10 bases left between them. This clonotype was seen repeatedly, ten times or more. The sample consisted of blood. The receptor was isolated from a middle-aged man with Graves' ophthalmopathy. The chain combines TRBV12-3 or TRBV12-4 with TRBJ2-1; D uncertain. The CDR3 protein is CASSRSINNEQFF. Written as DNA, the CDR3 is TGTGCCAGCAGTAGGAGCATCAACAATGAGCAGTTCTTC.